One sample yielded the 30 T cell receptor beta chains listed below, sequenced in a study of blood T cell repertoires in COVID-19. Measured with immunoSEQ multiplex PCR; TCRdb has only the in-frame clones, and not every one. The profile shows some 400,000 clones, about 90% of them singletons. Sequencing used peripheral blood. The receptor set was obtained from a woman aged 25-40 years with COVID-19, enrolled during active disease.

The V gene is TRBV25-1, the J gene TRBJ1-1; D might be TRBD1 (5 bases). Germline values: CDR1 MGHDK, CDR2 SYGVNS. The CDR3 has 14 amino acids. Trimming pared 6 bases from V and 4 bases from J, leaving 15 bases between. The CDR3 reads CASRDTGGSTEAFF. In DNA form, the CDR3 reads TGTGCCAGCAGGGACACCGGCGGGAGCACTGAAGCTTTCTTT.

The chain recombines TRBV29-1 with TRBJ2-1; weak D call: TRBD2 (5 bases). The CDR3 runs 15 residues. Germline V gene lookup returns CDR1 SQVTM and CDR2 ANQGSEA. Trimming pared 1 base from V and 1 base from J, leaving 11 bases between. DNA of the CDR3: TGCAGCGTTGAAGGTTCCGGGGATTCCTACAATGAGCAGTTCTTC. It yields the protein CSVEGSGDSYNEQFF.

Only one count was recorded for this clone. The chain carries TRBV28 and TRBJ2-5; TRBD1 matches at 8 bases. Germline trimming cut 5 bases from V and 5 bases from J; bases unmatched to any gene: 10. Germline CDR1 MDHEN, CDR2 SYDVKM. This CDR3 has 15 residues. The CDR3 is CASSGNRGWDETQYF. The CDR3, as DNA: TGTGCCAGCAGTGGTAACAGGGGGTGGGACGAGACCCAGTACTTC.

The chain links TRBV10-3 to TRBJ1-5; D unclear. The CDR3 length is 12 residues. CDR1 is ENHRY, CDR2 SYGVKD, per germline. V was cut by 8 bases and J by 0 bases, with 5 bases left in between. CDR3 in amino acids: CAIGSSNQPQHF. The CDR3 DNA is TGTGCCATCGGCAGTAGCAATCAGCCCCAGCATTTT.

The V call is TRBV3-1 (or the pseudogene TRBV3-2), the J call TRBJ2-5; 7 nucleotides agree with TRBD1. Germline V gene data show CDR1 as LGHDT and CDR2 as YNNKEL (reference sequence). CDR3 length: 16 amino acids. V trimming: 4 bases; J trimming: 3 bases; junction bases outside the gene matches: 11. The CDR3 DNA reads TGTGCCAGCAGCCGGGGAAGACTTGGACAGGAAGAGACCCAGTACTTC. Amino acids: CASSRGRLGQEETQYF.

This chain uses TRBV7-3 with TRBJ2-3, with D uncertain. The CDR3 length is 15 residues. V gave up 2 bases and J gave up 1 base, with 10 bases separating them. Germline CDR1 and CDR2: SGHTA and FQGTGA. In DNA, the CDR3 is TGTGCCAGCAGCTTAGGTGTCGGTGGCACAGATACGCAGTATTTT. It codes for CASSLGVGGTDTQYF.

The V call is TRBV10-3, the J call TRBJ2-3; TRBD2 matches 7 bases. Germline-derived CDR1 and CDR2 are ENHRY and SYGVKD. V shed 7 bases, J shed 3 bases, and the junction held 10 bases outside the gene matches. CDR3 length: 15 amino acids. The chain's CDR3 is CAINSGREKTDTQYF. The DNA for the CDR3 is TGTGCCATCAATTCTGGGCGGGAGAAGACAGATACGCAGTATTTT.

The rearrangement links TRBV28 to TRBJ1-5; D perhaps matches TRBD1 (6 bases). The CDR3 has 14 residues. V was clipped by 2 bases and J by 6 bases, with 11 bases between them. Germline V gene data show CDR1 as MDHEN and CDR2 as SYDVKM. The CDR3 DNA sequence: TGTGCCAGCAGTTTAGCCAGGGGAAGTCAGCCCCAGCATTTT. Protein sequence: CASSLARGSQPQHF.

V usage is TRBV2 and J usage is TRBJ2-7; 7 bases map to TRBD1. This CDR3 contains 14 residues. Germline V gene sequence: CDR1 SNHLY, CDR2 FYNNEI. Trimming cost V 6 bases and J 0 bases; bases outside gene matches: 5. CDR3 sequence (DNA): TGTGCCAGCAGGCCCGGGACAGCCTCCTACGAGCAGTACTTC. Its protein is CASRPGTASYEQYF.

The gene calls are TRBV9 and TRBJ2-3; 9 bases agree with TRBD2. Per germline, CDR1 SGDLS and CDR2 YYNGEE. V trimming: 0 bases; J trimming: 5 bases; junction bases outside the gene matches: 7. CDR3 length equals 16 residues. The CDR3 nucleotides are TGTGCCAGCAGCGTAGTGGCGGGAGGGCCACTAGATACGCAGTATTTT. This codes for CASSVVAGGPLDTQYF.

This chain connects TRBV15 to TRBJ1-2, with 10 bases matching TRBD1. With 3 bases clipped from V and 7 bases from J, the junction kept 5 bases outside the gene matches. Looked up from germline, CDR1 is LNHNV and CDR2 is YYDKDF (reference sequence). The CDR3 is made up of 14 amino acids. The CDR3 here is CATSSDRGRGGYTF. CDR3 bases: TGTGCCACCAGCAGCGACAGGGGGCGCGGTGGCTACACCTTC.

A note on this clone: The sample holds other DNA sequences that translate to the same CDR3. The chain carries TRBV19 and TRBJ1-5; D gene uncertain. The CDR3 sequence is 14 residues long. The germline V gene has CDR1 LNHDA and CDR2 SQIVND (reference sequence). Trimming left V 3 bases short and J 4 bases short, with 10 bases between. DNA of the CDR3: TGTGCCAGTAGTATGTTTAACAGTAATCAGCCCCAGCATTTT. Translated, it gives CASSMFNSNQPQHF.

The rearrangement uses TRBV27 and TRBJ2-1; 7 nucleotides line up with TRBD1. This CDR3 region has 14 residues. The V gene end was trimmed by 8 bases and the J gene end by 1 base; junction bases not matched to a gene: 5. Per germline, CDR1 MNHEY and CDR2 SMNVEV (reference sequence). The CDR3 DNA reads TGTGCCAGCCGAACAGGGGTATCCTACAATGAGCAGTTCTTC. Translating it yields CASRTGVSYNEQFF.

This chain uses TRBV5-4 with TRBJ2-2; 10 bases map to TRBD2. This CDR3 is built from 15 residues. Germline-derived CDR1 and CDR2 are SGHNT and YYREEE (reference sequence). Unmatched junction bases numbered 3, after V lost 5 bases and J lost 2 bases. The CDR3 DNA reads as TGTGCCAGCAGTAGCGGGAGGAAAAACACCGGGGAGCTGTTTTTT. It specifies CASSSGRKNTGELFF.

V is TRBV6-2 or TRBV6-3 and J is TRBJ2-7; 8 bases are shared with TRBD1. Trimming removed 5 bases from V and 5 bases from J; junction bases left unmatched: 5. Germline V CDR1 and CDR2: MNHEY, SVGEGT. The CDR3 spans 13 residues. The CDR3 DNA is TGTGCCAGCAGTAGGGGACAGGTCCACGAGCAGTACTTC. Residues: CASSRGQVHEQYF.

This chain joins TRBV5-1 and TRBJ2-5; D is perhaps TRBD2 (6 bases). Germline V gene lookup returns CDR1 SGHRS and CDR2 YFSETQ. CDR3 length equals 13 residues. V lost 0 bases and J 4 bases, leaving 7 bases between the germline ends. Here the CDR3 DNA reads TGCGCCAGCAGCTTGGGAGCGGGAGAGACCCAGTACTTC. Residues: CASSLGAGETQYF.

The chain carries TRBV28 and TRBJ1-4; TRBD1 matches 9 bases. CDR1 and CDR2 (germline): MDHEN, SYDVKM. This CDR3 spans 14 amino acids. The J segment lost 5 bases and the V segment lost 5 bases, leaving 3 bases of the junction unmatched. CDR3 region: CASSGQGLNEKLFF. The DNA for the CDR3 is TGTGCCAGCAGTGGACAGGGGCTAAATGAAAAACTGTTTTTT.

V gene TRBV7-2 combines with J gene TRBJ1-2, with D possibly matching TRBD1 (5 bases). The CDR3 covers 14 residues. Trimming left V 3 bases short and J 5 bases short, with 13 bases between. Germline CDR1 and CDR2: SGHTA and FQGNSA. Here the CDR3 reads CASSFDRGVYGYTF. As DNA, the CDR3 is TGTGCCAGCAGCTTTGACAGAGGAGTTTATGGCTACACCTTC. Full variable domain (missing parts from reference TRBV7-2 and TRBJ1-2): GAGVSQSPSNKVTEKGKDVELRCDPISGHTALYWYRQSLGQGLEFLIYFQGNSAPDKSGLPSDRFSAERTGGSVSTLTIQRTQQEDSAVYLCASSFDRGVYGYTFGSGTRLTVV.

The V call is TRBV27, the J call TRBJ2-2; 14 bases are shared with TRBD2. Germline V CDR1 and CDR2: MNHEY, SMNVEV (reference sequence). This CDR3 is 19 amino acids long. V lost 6 bases, J lost 1 base, and 10 bases stayed unmatched. This chain's CDR3 is CASRGPGLAGVRNTGELFF. The CDR3 DNA reads TGTGCCAGCAGGGGTCCGGGACTAGCGGGAGTTAGGAACACCGGGGAGCTGTTTTTT.

The V and J genes are TRBV7-9 and TRBJ2-5; 14 bases are shared with TRBD2. This CDR3 region has 15 residues. With V trimmed by 5 bases and J by 4 bases, 3 bases remained unmatched. The germline gives CDR1 SEHNR, CDR2 FQNEAQ (reference sequence). For the CDR3, the DNA is TGTGCCAGCAGCGCGGGACTAGCGGGAGCAGAGACCCAGTACTTC. It specifies CASSAGLAGAETQYF. Combining the CDR3 with reference TRBV7-9 and TRBJ2-5 gives the whole variable domain DTGVSQNPRHKITKRGQNVTFRCDPISEHNRLYWYRQTLGQGPEFLTYFQNEAQLEKSRLLSDRFSAERPKGSFSTLEIQRTEQGDSAMYLCASSAGLAGAETQYFGPGTRLLVL.

V is TRBV4-1 and J is TRBJ1-1, with TRBD1 matching over 7 bases. V was clipped by 3 bases and J by 1 base; unmatched bases: 8. The CDR3 loop spans 16 amino acids. The germline V gene encodes CDR1 MGHRA and CDR2 YSYEKL. DNA for the CDR3: TGCGCCAGCAGCCAGTCCCGGACAGGCCCGAACACTGAAGCTTTCTTT. This gives the protein CASSQSRTGPNTEAFF.

The gene calls are TRBV24-1 and TRBJ2-1, with 7 bases that match TRBD2. With 2 bases clipped from V and 1 base from J, the junction kept 4 bases outside the gene matches. Germline CDR1 and CDR2: KGHDR and SFDVKD. This CDR3 region has 16 residues. DNA of the CDR3: TGTGCCACCAGTGATTCTCGCGGGAGTTCCTACAATGAGCAGTTCTTC. Translated, it gives CATSDSRGSSYNEQFF.

The chain links TRBV11-2 to TRBJ2-7, with a tentative D call TRBD2 (5 bases). Trimming took 3 bases from V and 3 from J, leaving 12 bases between them. This CDR3 comprises 14 residues. The germline V gene encodes CDR1 SGHAT and CDR2 FQNNGV. The CDR3 DNA reads TGTGCCAGCAGCTTCGGGGAAGTCAGCTACGAGCAGTACTTC. It translates to CASSFGEVSYEQYF.

This clone turned up a few times. The V and J genes are TRBV27 and TRBJ2-5, with TRBD1 matching over 10 bases. Germline CDR1 is MNHEY and CDR2 is SMNVEV (reference sequence). Unmatched junction bases numbered 9, after V lost 5 bases and J lost 0 bases. The CDR3 is 17 amino acids. The DNA of the CDR3 is TGTGCCAGCAGTCTTCGTTCGGGACAGGGGCACCAAGAGACCCAGTACTTC. Its protein product is CASSLRSGQGHQETQYF.

The chain combines TRBV6-6 with TRBJ2-5; unclear D gene. CDR3 length equals 12 residues. Trimming shortened V by 7 bases and J by 2 bases, and 8 bases separated the two germline ends. Germline CDR1 and CDR2: MNHNY and SVGAGI (reference sequence). CDR3 sequence reads: CASTDGQETQYF. Here the CDR3 DNA reads TGTGCCAGCACCGACGGGCAAGAGACCCAGTACTTC.

The genes are TRBV19 and TRBJ1-3, with TRBD1 matching over 7 bases. Germline loops: CDR1 LNHDA, CDR2 SQIVND (reference sequence). Trimming cost V 3 bases and J 2 bases; bases outside gene matches: 1. The CDR3 consists of 14 residues. CDR3 loop: CASSIGTAGNTIYF. Written as DNA, the CDR3 is TGTGCCAGTAGTATCGGGACAGCTGGAAACACCATATATTTT.

The chain recombines TRBV9 with TRBJ2-1, with 13 positions matching TRBD2. The J segment lost 9 bases and the V segment lost 4 bases, leaving 7 bases of the junction unmatched. The germline V gene encodes CDR1 SGDLS and CDR2 YYNGEE. There are 15 residues in the CDR3. CDR3 sequence reads: CASSRRTSGRGEQFF. In nucleotides, the CDR3 is TGTGCCAGCAGCAGACGGACTAGCGGGAGAGGTGAGCAGTTCTTC.

V usage is TRBV6-2 or TRBV6-3 and J usage is TRBJ1-5; D is ambiguous. The CDR3 extends over 14 amino acids. Germline assignment: CDR1 MNHEY and CDR2 SVGEGT. V dropped 2 bases and J dropped 2 bases, with 7 bases sitting between them. This chain's CDR3 is CASSYQIRNQPQHF. CDR3 sequence (DNA): TGTGCCAGCAGTTACCAAATTCGCAATCAGCCCCAGCATTTT.

The chain recombines TRBV5-5 with TRBJ1-1; D unclear. CDR1 is SGHKS, CDR2 YYEKEE, per germline (reference sequence). The CDR3 covers 13 residues. V was shortened by 2 bases and J by 3 bases, with 8 bases between the two germline ends. The CDR3 bases are TGTGCCAGCAGCTTTCGCGGCCACACTGAAGCTTTCTTT. Its protein is CASSFRGHTEAFF.

V usage is TRBV27 and J usage is TRBJ2-2; 7 nucleotides line up with TRBD1. The CDR3 is made up of 15 amino acids. V shed 5 bases, J shed 0 bases, and the junction held 3 bases outside the gene matches. Germline V CDR1 and CDR2: MNHEY, SMNVEV (reference sequence). DNA for the CDR3: TGTGCCAGCAGTGACAGGGACACGAACACCGGGGAGCTGTTTTTT. Translating it yields CASSDRDTNTGELFF.